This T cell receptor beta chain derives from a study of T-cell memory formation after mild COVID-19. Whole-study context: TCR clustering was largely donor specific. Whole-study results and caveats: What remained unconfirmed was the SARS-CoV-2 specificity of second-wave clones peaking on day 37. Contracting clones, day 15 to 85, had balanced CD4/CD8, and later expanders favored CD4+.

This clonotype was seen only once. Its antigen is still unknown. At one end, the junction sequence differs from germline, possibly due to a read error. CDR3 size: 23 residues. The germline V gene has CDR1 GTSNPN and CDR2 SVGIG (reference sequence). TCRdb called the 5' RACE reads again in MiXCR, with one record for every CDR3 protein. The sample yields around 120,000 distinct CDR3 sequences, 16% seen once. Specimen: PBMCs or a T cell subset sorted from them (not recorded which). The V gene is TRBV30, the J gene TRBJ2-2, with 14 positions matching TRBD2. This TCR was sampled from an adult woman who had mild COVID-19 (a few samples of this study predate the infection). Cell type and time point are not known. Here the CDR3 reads CAWSGFGIFRGTSGRSATGELFF. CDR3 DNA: TGTGCCTGGAGTGGGTTTGGGATTTTTCGTGGGACTAGCGGGAGATCCGCCACCGGTGAGCTGTTTTTT.